This passage covers 32 T cell receptor beta chains from one sample sequenced in a study of blood T cells in healthy people across ages. A second PCR of about 7 to 12 cycles used a sample-barcoded 5' primer and a J-beta primer mix. One entry per CDR3 protein, called by TCRdb with MiXCR from the 5' RACE reads. Of approximately 1.5 million distinct CDR3 sequences detected, under 55% appear once; the ten largest clones hold roughly 3.7%. Sequencing used blood. Receptor source: a woman between 18 and 29 years old in good health.

The chain joins TRBV7-6 to TRBJ2-5, with 11 bases matching TRBD2. The germline V gene encodes CDR1 SGHVS and CDR2 FNYEAQ. The CDR3 has 15 residues. Trimming removed 6 bases from V and 5 bases from J; junction bases left unmatched: 8. The CDR3 region is CASSSRLAGMETQYF. The CDR3, as DNA: TGTGCCAGCAGTTCCCGACTAGCGGGAATGGAGACCCAGTACTTC.

The chain has TRBV27 and TRBJ2-1; TRBD2 matches at 10 bases. With V trimmed by 6 bases and J by 8 bases, 7 bases remained unmatched. The CDR3 length is 14 residues. Per germline, CDR1 MNHEY and CDR2 SMNVEV (reference sequence). The CDR3 is CASSPGLATHEQFF. CDR3 coding DNA: TGTGCCAGCAGCCCGGGACTAGCGACTCATGAGCAGTTCTTC.

This chain links TRBV12-3 or TRBV12-4 with TRBJ2-6, with 7 bases lining up with TRBD2. Unmatched junction bases numbered 11, after V lost 0 bases and J lost 3 bases. The CDR3 contains 19 residues. In nucleotides, the CDR3 is TGTGCCAGCAGTTTAGCGCAAAAGCGGGAAATATATGGGGCCAACGTCCTGACTTTC. The encoded protein is CASSLAQKREIYGANVLTF.

This clonotype was seen a handful of times. The CDR3 region has the DNA TGTGCCAGCAGCTTAAATTCGGTCCCGGAGACCCAGTACTTC. Amino acids: CASSLNSVPETQYF. The chain has TRBV7-9 and TRBJ2-5; D remains unclear. The germline CDR1 and CDR2 sequences are SEHNR and FQNEAQ (reference sequence). The CDR3 is made up of 14 amino acids. V was clipped by 2 bases and J by 5 bases, with 12 bases between them.

The sample holds many counts of this clonotype. The chain joins TRBV9 to TRBJ2-1; D ambiguous. The germline CDR1 and CDR2 sequences are SGDLS and YYNGEE. The CDR3 loop spans 12 amino acids. Between the trimmed V and J ends, which lost 0 bases and 5 bases, there was a span of 3 bases. The CDR3 spells CASSVVNNEQFF. The CDR3 DNA reads TGTGCCAGCAGCGTAGTTAACAATGAGCAGTTCTTC. Full variable domain (rest looked up from reference TRBV9 and TRBJ2-1): DSGVTQTPKHLITATGQRVTLRCSPRSGDLSVYWYQQSLDQGLQFLIQYYNGEERAKGNILERFSAQQFPDLHSELNLSSLELGDSALYFCASSVVNNEQFFGPGTRLTVL.

The table lists this clonotype with a few counts. The chain has TRBV7-3 and TRBJ2-3; TRBD1 matches 7 bases. This CDR3 contains 15 residues. The ends lost 5 bases at V and 2 bases at J; junction bases unmatched: 7. Germline CDR1 is SGHTA and CDR2 is FQGTGA. The CDR3 bases are TGTGCCAGCAGCACGACAGGGAAGGTCACAGATACGCAGTATTTT. Its translation: CASSTTGKVTDTQYF. Supplemented by reference TRBV7-3 and TRBJ2-3, the full variable domain reads GAGVSQTPSNKVTEKGKYVELRCDPISGHTALYWYRQSLGQGPEFLIYFQGTGAADDSGLPNDRFFAVRPEGSVSTLKIQRTERGDSAVYLCASSTTGKVTDTQYFGPGTRLTVL.

The table lists this clonotype with a few counts. This chain joins TRBV24-1 and TRBJ1-5, with 12 bases identical to TRBD1. V lost 7 bases and J lost 7; bases outside the gene matches: 7. The CDR3 consists of 15 residues. CDR1 is KGHDR and CDR2 is SFDVKD in the germline V gene. The CDR3 region has the DNA TGTGCCACCAGCGTCGGGACAGGGGGCGCACAGCCCCAGCATTTT. Translated: CATSVGTGGAQPQHF.

This clonotype was seen once. The chain couples TRBV12-3 or TRBV12-4 to TRBJ2-7; D is undetermined. The V and J ends lost 7 bases and 6 bases respectively, with 13 bases between them. The CDR3 spans 12 residues. The CDR3 here is CASTLLWGEQYF. The CDR3 DNA reads TGTGCCAGCACCTTGCTGTGGGGCGAGCAGTACTTC.

The chain combines TRBV12-5 with TRBJ2-1; TRBD2 matches 7 bases. V was pared by 4 bases and J by 4 bases, with 10 bases of the junction left unmatched. This CDR3 contains 16 residues. Germline V lookup: CDR1 LGHNT, CDR2 FRNRAP. CDR3 in DNA: TGTGCTAGTGGTTACAAGGTGGGGGGGGGGTACAATGAGCAGTTCTTC. Amino acids: CASGYKVGGGYNEQFF.

The V and J genes are TRBV27 and TRBJ2-4; D gene uncertain. The DNA end is more similar to TRBJ2-7, so the J call may be wrong. The CDR3 contains 15 residues. CDR1 and CDR2 from the germline V gene are MNHEY and SMNVEV (reference sequence). CDR3 residues: CASSLTRISSYEQYF. The DNA of the CDR3 is TGTGCCAGCAGTTTAACGCGGATATCGTCCTACGAGCAGTACTTC.

The chain joins TRBV27 to TRBJ2-1; D gene uncertain. The CDR3 extends over 15 amino acids. The V gene lost 6 bases and the J gene lost 3 bases, with 15 bases spanning the gap. Germline V CDR1 and CDR2: MNHEY, SMNVEV (reference sequence). In DNA form, the CDR3 reads TGTGCCAGCAGACTACAGTTTACTATCTACAATGAGCAGTTCTTC. Its translation: CASRLQFTIYNEQFF.

This clonotype appeared a few times. The gene calls are TRBV5-1 and TRBJ2-1; TRBD2 is a possible D gene (5 bases). This CDR3 has 17 amino acids. The V gene lost 0 bases and the J gene lost 0 bases, with 13 bases spanning the gap. Germline V CDR1 and CDR2: SGHRS, YFSETQ. The CDR3 DNA reads as TGCGCCAGCAGCTTGGCCGGAGGAGGAAACTCCTACAATGAGCAGTTCTTC. Protein sequence: CASSLAGGGNSYNEQFF.

A few counts support this clonotype. The chain carries TRBV29-1 and TRBJ2-4, with TRBD1 identical over 10 bases. The end of the DNA fits TRBJ2-7 better, so the J call may be wrong. This CDR3 is built from 14 residues. Per germline, CDR1 SQVTM and CDR2 ANQGSEA. Here the CDR3 reads CSVGRGQGYDEQYF. For the CDR3, the DNA is TGCAGCGTGGGTCGGGGACAGGGGTACGACGAGCAGTACTTC.

The chain is built from TRBV28 and TRBJ1-6; D unclear. Germline assignment: CDR1 MDHEN and CDR2 SYDVKM. Trimming pared 7 bases from V and 4 bases from J, leaving 11 bases between. The CDR3 has 14 amino acids. The CDR3 loop reads CASNTEPYNSPLHF. Written as DNA, the CDR3 is TGTGCCAGCAATACAGAGCCATATAATTCACCCCTCCACTTT.

This clonotype was seen more than once but under ten times. V gene TRBV18 combines with J gene TRBJ1-1, with D unclear. Germline V gives CDR1 KGHSH, CDR2 LQKENI. The CDR3 is 14 residues long. V lost 3 bases, J lost 1 base, and 9 bases lay in between. CDR3 loop: CASSPQHQNTEAFF. CDR3 DNA: TGTGCCAGCTCACCCCAGCACCAGAACACTGAAGCTTTCTTT.

The chain links TRBV3-1 to TRBJ2-7; no firm D call. Germline V CDR1 and CDR2: LGHDT, YNNKEL (reference sequence). The CDR3 totals 14 residues. V was pared by 0 bases and J by 2 bases, with 8 bases between. DNA for the CDR3: TGTGCCAGCAGCCAAGAAGGGTTGCCCTACGAGCAGTACTTC. This sequence encodes CASSQEGLPYEQYF.

The V call is TRBV4-3, the J call TRBJ2-7; D unresolved. Trimming removed 2 bases at V and 3 bases at J, with 8 bases between. This CDR3 has 13 residues. Germline V gene data show CDR1 as LGHNA and CDR2 as YSLEER. The CDR3 DNA is TGCGCCAGCAGCCAAATCTCGGGCTACGAGCAGTACTTC. This gives the protein CASSQISGYEQYF.

The chain employs TRBV4-2 and TRBJ2-1, with unresolved D. The CDR3 extends over 13 amino acids. V was pared by 0 bases and J by 6 bases, with 6 bases between. In germline, CDR1 is LGHNA, CDR2 YNFKEQ. As DNA, the CDR3 is TGTGCCAGCAGCCAAGAGCCCCCCAATGAGCAGTTCTTC. This codes for CASSQEPPNEQFF.

The CDR3 nucleotides read TGCGCCAGCAGCTTGGGGGGACAGAGAAATCAGCCCCAGCATTTT. This gives the protein CASSLGGQRNQPQHF. The V gene is TRBV5-1, the J gene TRBJ1-5, with 7 positions matching TRBD1. The CDR3 runs to 15 residues. The J segment lost 4 bases and the V segment lost 0 bases, leaving 4 bases of the junction unmatched. Per the germline V gene, CDR1 is SGHRS and CDR2 is YFSETQ.

This clonotype was recorded a few times. This chain joins TRBV6-2 or TRBV6-3 and TRBJ1-5; 8 nucleotides match TRBD1. V dropped 6 bases and J dropped 5; count of bases not matched to a gene: 3. The CDR3 is made up of 13 amino acids. The V gene's germline CDR1 is MNHEY and CDR2 SVGEGT. The CDR3 nucleotides are TGTGCCAGCAGGGAGACAGGGGATCAGCCCCAGCATTTT. Its translation is CASRETGDQPQHF.

A word on this clonotype: The junction departs from germline at one end; a sequencing error may be responsible. This chain uses TRBV6-2 or TRBV6-3 with TRBJ2-3, with 12 bases aligning to TRBD1. The germline CDR1 and CDR2 sequences are MNHEY and SVGEGT. This CDR3 comprises 14 residues. Here the CDR3 reads CAGRDRGRTDTQYF. In nucleotides, the CDR3 is TGTGCCGGCAGGGACAGGGGGCGCACAGATACGCAGTATTTT.

The sample holds a few counts of this clonotype. The rearrangement joins TRBV2 to TRBJ2-1, with D perhaps TRBD2 (6 bases). Germline CDR1 reads SNHLY; CDR2 reads FYNNEI. V gave up 5 bases and J gave up 5 bases, with 16 bases separating them. The CDR3 runs to 15 residues. CDR3 in DNA: TGTGCCAGCAGTCAAACCAGGCGGGGACACAATGAGCAGTTCTTC. Its translation: CASSQTRRGHNEQFF.

The J gene is TRBJ1-1, the V gene TRBV12-3 or TRBV12-4, with 9 bases identical to TRBD1. The length of the CDR3 is 13 residues. Trimming removed 1 base from V and 11 bases from J; junction bases left unmatched: 5. CDR3: CASSLDRGRTAFF. CDR3 nucleotides: TGTGCCAGCAGTTTAGACAGGGGGCGGACGGCTTTCTTT.

About this clonotype: At one end, the junction sequence differs from germline, possibly due to a read error. The V call is TRBV29-1, the J call TRBJ2-1; D may be TRBD1 or TRBD2 (5 bases each). Germline lookup yields CDR1 SQVTM and CDR2 ANQGSEA. The CDR3 contains 17 residues. The CDR3 DNA reads as TGCAGCGTTGACGGGGCCGGTGGGGTGAGCTCCTGCAATGAGCAGTTCTTC. Translation gives CSVDGAGGVSSCNEQFF.

Turning to this clonotype: One end of the junction fails to match germline, which may point to a read error. The rearrangement joins TRBV4-3 to TRBJ1-5, with TRBD1 identical over 7 bases. There are 15 residues in the CDR3. Germline V lookup: CDR1 LGHNA, CDR2 YSLEER. The CDR3 sequence is CANSQVVRGFQPQHF. CDR3 in DNA: TGCGCCAACAGCCAAGTGGTCAGGGGGTTTCAGCCCCAGCATTTT.

This clonotype showed up many times. This sequence joins TRBV7-2 and TRBJ2-7; the D gene is possibly TRBD1 (5 bases). V lost 3 bases and J lost 2, with 14 bases in between. The CDR3 runs to 15 residues. Germline V CDR1 and CDR2: SGHTA, FQGNSA. The CDR3 DNA reads as TGTGCCAGCAGCTTCCAGGGCACTACCCCCTACGAGCAGTACTTC. It specifies CASSFQGTTPYEQYF.

The V gene is TRBV20-1, the J gene TRBJ1-4; 8 bases agree with TRBD1. V was pared by 2 bases and J by 7 bases, with 6 bases of the junction left unmatched. There are 14 residues in the CDR3. CDR1 and CDR2 from the germline V gene are DFQATT and SNEGSKA (reference sequence). The DNA of the CDR3 is TGCAGTGCTAGACCGGGACAGGCGACTGAAAAACTGTTTTTT. Translation: CSARPGQATEKLFF.

This clonotype was counted at least ten times. This chain links TRBV7-2 with TRBJ2-3, with D tentatively TRBD2 (7 bases). V lost 0 bases and J 4 bases, leaving 14 bases between the germline ends. In germline, CDR1 is SGHTA, CDR2 FQGNSA. The CDR3 loop spans 16 amino acids. CDR3 nucleotides: TGTGCCAGCAGCTTAGCGGGGGGGCGACTAGCAGATACGCAGTATTTT. Amino acids: CASSLAGGRLADTQYF.

There are a few counts of this clonotype. This chain links TRBV11-2 with TRBJ1-4, with 9 bases matching TRBD1. The CDR3 runs 15 residues. V lost 3 bases to trimming and J lost 1 base; unmatched junction nucleotides: 0. Germline CDR1 is SGHAT and CDR2 is FQNNGV. The CDR3 sequence: CASSLDRGTNEKLFF. CDR3 nucleotides: TGTGCCAGCAGCTTGGACAGGGGAACTAATGAAAAACTGTTTTTT.

The chain has TRBV5-1 and TRBJ2-5; D perhaps matches TRBD2 (6 bases). The CDR3 is made up of 13 amino acids. Trimming shortened V by 4 bases and J by 3 bases, and 10 bases separated the two germline ends. The germline V gene encodes CDR1 SGHRS and CDR2 YFSETQ. CDR3 nucleotides: TGCGCCAGCAGCAGACGACTAGAAGAGACCCAGTACTTC. It yields the protein CASSRRLEETQYF.

The chain combines TRBV7-6 with TRBJ2-1; D is ambiguous. CDR3 length: 16 amino acids. Germline assignment: CDR1 SGHVS and CDR2 FNYEAQ. V was cut by 4 bases and J by 1 base, with 14 bases left in between. CDR3 sequence: CASSSESPRSYNEQFF. CDR3 sequence (DNA): TGTGCCAGCAGCTCCGAGTCCCCCAGGTCCTACAATGAGCAGTTCTTC.

The genes are TRBV24-1 and TRBJ2-1, with TRBD2 matching 14 bases. The CDR3 length is 17 residues. V was pared by 4 bases and J by 8 bases, with 9 bases of the junction left unmatched. Germline V gene data show CDR1 as KGHDR and CDR2 as SFDVKD. The DNA for the CDR3 is TGTGCCACCAGTGAGTCGACTAGCGGGAGGGCCGTTGATGAGCAGTTCTTC. Translating gives CATSESTSGRAVDEQFF.